This T cell receptor beta chain was captured by sequencing in a study of beta chain features in type 1 diabetes. General observations from the study: A moderate, significant TCRB CDR3 shortening appeared in type 1 diabetes across four CD4+ subsets. The study left unresolved whether HLA type influences TCRB rearrangement.

Expressed TCRB transcripts were sequenced because the isolated RNA had all been reverse transcribed beforehand. Some clones are missing from TCRdb's copy, which holds only in-frame ones; the method was immunoSEQ multiplex PCR. The sample holds roughly 180,000 clones, about 13% seen once. For this clone: Its antigen is still unknown.

CDR1 SEHNR and CDR2 FQNEAQ come from the germline V gene (reference sequence). The CDR3 is made up of 15 amino acids. Losses at the gene ends were 4 bases for V and 6 bases for J; bases not matched to a gene: 3. The chain employs TRBV7-9 and TRBJ2-2; 12 positions agree with TRBD2. Sequencing used central memory CD4+ T cells from blood. This clonotype was sampled from a woman aged 18-29 years in good health. The CDR3 loop reads CASSSGLAGSGELFF. CDR3 coding DNA: TGTGCCAGCAGCTCAGGACTAGCGGGATCCGGGGAGCTGTTTTTT.